The 6 T cell receptor beta chains presented below share a single source sample, sequenced in a study of T cells in Graves' hyperthyroidism and ophthalmopathy. Amplification of TCR beta CDR3 regions used RNA as the template. Researchers ran a first-round RT-PCR on the TCR CDR3 using the HTBI primer set. TCRdb processed the multiplex PCR reads anew with MiXCR; each CDR3 protein has one entry. The table lists hundreds of thousands of distinct CDR3 sequences, around 16% of them singletons, with less than 4.5% in the top ten. The sample was blood. The receptors originated from a woman between 25 and 40 years old with Graves' hyperthyroidism.

The sample holds many counts of this clonotype. The chain couples TRBV28 to TRBJ2-7; TRBD1 is a possible D gene (5 bases). CDR1 is MDHEN and CDR2 is SYDVKM in the germline V gene. This CDR3 spans 12 amino acids. V lost 6 bases and J 3 bases, leaving 9 bases between the germline ends. The CDR3 DNA sequence: TGTGCCAGCAGGGCAGACAGCTACGAGCAGTACTTC. Encoded protein: CASRADSYEQYF.

This clonotype was seen more than once but under ten times. The V gene is TRBV20-1, the J gene TRBJ2-1; D ambiguous. Per the germline V gene, CDR1 is DFQATT and CDR2 is SNEGSKA (reference sequence). Trimming left V 1 base short and J 8 bases short, with 6 bases between. This CDR3 spans 11 amino acids. CDR3 bases: TGCAGTGCTAGAGCGATCGATGAGCAGTTCTTC. It codes for CSARAIDEQFF.

This clonotype occurred a few times. The V call is TRBV5-1, the J call TRBJ2-7; 8 bases fit TRBD1. The CDR3 length is 16 residues. The trim removed 0 bases at V and 1 base at J, leaving 6 bases unmatched. Germline CDR1 and CDR2: SGHRS and YFSETQ. The CDR3 here is CASSLDGQGVSYEQYF. The CDR3 DNA reads TGCGCCAGCAGCTTGGACGGACAGGGTGTATCCTACGAGCAGTACTTC.

The chain uses TRBV6-5 and TRBJ2-3; D is unclear. CDR1 is MNHEY, CDR2 SVGAGI, per germline. The V end was cut by 2 bases, the J end by 0 bases, with 9 bases between. This CDR3 comprises 15 residues. CDR3 in DNA: TGTGCCAGCAGTTACGACGCTACTAGCACAGATACGCAGTATTTT. Translating gives CASSYDATSTDTQYF.

This clonotype was counted only a few times. This CDR3 is CASSQDGRQGDEKLFF. CDR3 coding DNA: TGTGCCAGCAGCCAAGATGGAAGACAGGGCGATGAAAAACTGTTTTTT. The V gene is TRBV4-2, the J gene TRBJ1-4; 7 bases map to TRBD1. The V and J ends lost 0 bases and 6 bases, in that order; junction bases with no gene match: 7. Germline CDR1 reads LGHNA; CDR2 reads YNFKEQ. The CDR3 sequence is 16 residues long.

J is TRBJ1-6 and V is TRBV28, with 7 positions matching TRBD1. V was pared by 4 bases and J by 5 bases, with 5 bases of the junction left unmatched. The CDR3 runs to 15 residues. Per the germline V gene, CDR1 is MDHEN and CDR2 is SYDVKM. The CDR3 nucleotides read TGTGCCAGCAGTTCCCCGACAGGGAATAATTCACCCCTCCACTTT. Encoded protein: CASSSPTGNNSPLHF.